This T cell receptor beta chain emerged from a study of vaccination effects on CD4 cells after COVID-19. Overall study: Researchers obtained post-vaccine samples at a median of 72 days past the second dose.

This clone was counted once. Its antigen is as yet unknown. This table comes from immunoSEQ multiplex PCR, and its TCRdb copy is limited to in-frame clones, with some not included. Of tens of thousands of clones listed, around 69% are singletons. Germline V gene data show CDR1 as ENHRY and CDR2 as SYGVKD. This CDR3 is 14 amino acids long. V lost 2 bases, J lost 12 bases, and 10 bases stayed unmatched. Sequencing was preceded by expansion of antigen-specific CD4+ T cells with viral peptide pools in the ViraFEST assay. When ten to eleven days of culture had elapsed, CD4+ T cells were isolated. The cohort was immunized with two doses of either the BNT162b2 or mRNA-1273 vaccine. None of these healthy vaccinees had been infected with SARS-CoV-2 before vaccination. Study-level findings and limits: Pronounced clonal contraction occurred in clones induced by infection and by vaccine late after vaccination.

This rearrangement joins TRBV10-3 to TRBJ1-5; 7 bases agree with TRBD1. The sequences come from CD4+ T cells from PBMCs cultured with HCoV-229E spike peptides, collected after COVID-19 vaccination. This clonotype originated in a human donor who received a COVID-19 vaccine. The CDR3 region is CAISENTGDPRQHF. CDR3 DNA: TGTGCCATCAGTGAGAACACAGGGGATCCGCGCCAGCATTTT.